Below are 8 T cell receptor beta chains sequenced from a single sample in a study of shared clonotypes between healthy human individuals. The protocol was immunoSEQ multiplex PCR, while the TCRdb copy is restricted to in-frame clones and leaves out a portion. The sample has about 2.4 million clones, around 90% seen once. The specimen sequenced was naive CD4+ T cells sorted from blood. Subset defined: CD45RA+ positively selected. These receptors all stem from a man aged 18 to 30 in good health.

Note on this clone: At the DNA level, this CDR3 is encoded by other sequences in the same sample as well. This rearrangement joins TRBV2 to TRBJ2-5; D not resolved. The germline V gene encodes CDR1 SNHLY and CDR2 FYNNEI. This CDR3 region has 11 residues. The germline V and J ends were trimmed by 5 bases and 2 bases, with 3 bases remaining between them. Here the CDR3 reads CASSLQETQYF. The CDR3 bases are TGTGCCAGCAGTCTACAAGAGACCCAGTACTTC. The full variable domain, in which reference TRBV2 and TRBJ2-5 provide the parts outside the CDR3, is EPEVTQTPSHQVTQMGQEVILRCVPISNHLYFYWYRQILGQKVEFLVSFYNNEISEKSEIFDDQFSVERPDGSNFTLKIRSTKLEDSAMYFCASSLQETQYFGPGTRLLVL.

The gene calls are TRBV11-3 and TRBJ2-5; 10 bases are shared with TRBD2. The germline CDR1 and CDR2 sequences are SGHNT and YENEEA. V was pared by 1 base and J by 2 bases, with 4 bases of the junction left unmatched. The length of the CDR3 is 16 residues. Here the CDR3 reads CASSLVGTSAQETQYF. The CDR3 coding sequence is TGTGCCAGCAGCTTAGTTGGGACTAGCGCGCAAGAGACCCAGTACTTC. The full variable domain, completed using reference TRBV11-3 and TRBJ2-5, is EAGVVQSPRYKIIEKKQPVAFWCNPISGHNTLYWYLQNLGQGPELLIRYENEEAVDDSQLPKDRFSAERLKGVDSTLKIQPAELGDSAVYLCASSLVGTSAQETQYFGPGTRLLVL.

This sequence joins TRBV5-1 and TRBJ2-7, with D uncertain. V lost 2 bases, J lost 6 bases, and 12 bases lay in between. CDR1 SGHRS and CDR2 YFSETQ come from the germline V gene. The CDR3 spans 13 residues. The CDR3 region has the DNA TGCGCCAGCAGCTTTCCGACCTTGGGCGAGCAGTACTTC. It codes for CASSFPTLGEQYF.

The CDR3: CANPGDRSSYNSPLHF. Written as DNA, the CDR3 is TGCGCCAACCCGGGGGACAGGAGCTCCTATAATTCACCCCTCCACTTT. The V and J genes are TRBV5-1 and TRBJ1-6; the match to TRBD1 covers 8 bases. Unmatched junction bases numbered 8, after V lost 9 bases and J lost 0 bases. CDR1 and CDR2 from the germline V gene are SGHRS and YFSETQ. CDR3 length: 16 residues.

With respect to this clone: Distinct nucleotide sequences in the sample also encode this CDR3. This CDR3 reads CASSYVGNEQYF. The DNA of the CDR3 is TGTGCCAGCAGTTACGTGGGAAACGAGCAGTACTTC. This rearrangement joins TRBV6-5 to TRBJ2-7; D call uncertain. The CDR3 contains 12 residues. Deletions cut 2 bases from V and 5 bases from J, with 7 bases between. Germline values: CDR1 MNHEY, CDR2 SVGAGI.

The chain links TRBV4-3 to TRBJ1-6, with 9 bases that match TRBD1. After removal of 0 bases from V and 7 bases from J, the junction contained 7 bases not matched to a gene. Germline lookup yields CDR1 LGHNA and CDR2 YSLEER. CDR3 length: 17 residues. The CDR3: CASSQEDRGVYNSPLHF. Written as DNA, the CDR3 is TGCGCCAGCAGCCAAGAGGACAGGGGAGTATACAATTCACCCCTCCACTTT.

The chain combines TRBV27 with TRBJ1-5; 9 nucleotides line up with TRBD1. Germline CDR1 and CDR2: MNHEY and SMNVEV (reference sequence). J gave up 0 bases and V 8 bases, and 2 bases lay outside the gene matches. This CDR3 has 14 amino acids. In nucleotides, the CDR3 is TGTGCCAGCCGGGACAGGGATAGCAATCAGCCCCAGCATTTT. Translating gives CASRDRDSNQPQHF.

J is TRBJ2-7 and V is TRBV28, with 11 bases identical to TRBD2. Germline values: CDR1 MDHEN, CDR2 SYDVKM. The CDR3 spans 16 residues. The junction had 7 bases not matched to a gene; V was cut back by 6 bases and J by 0 bases. CDR3 sequence: CASRTTSGGLSYEQYF. DNA for the CDR3: TGTGCCAGCAGGACTACTAGCGGGGGACTCTCCTACGAGCAGTACTTC.